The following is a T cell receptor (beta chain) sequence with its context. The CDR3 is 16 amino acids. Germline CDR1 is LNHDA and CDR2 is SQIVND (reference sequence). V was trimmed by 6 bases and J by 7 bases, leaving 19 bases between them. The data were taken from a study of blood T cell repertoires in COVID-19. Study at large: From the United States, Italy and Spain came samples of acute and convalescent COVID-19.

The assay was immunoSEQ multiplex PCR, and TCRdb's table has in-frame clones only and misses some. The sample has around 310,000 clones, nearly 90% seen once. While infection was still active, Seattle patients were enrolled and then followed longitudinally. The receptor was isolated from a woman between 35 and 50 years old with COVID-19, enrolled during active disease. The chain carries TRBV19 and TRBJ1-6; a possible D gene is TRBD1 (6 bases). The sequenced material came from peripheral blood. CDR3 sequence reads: CASSSGAGAGNSPLHF. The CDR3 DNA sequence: TGTGCCAGTAGCTCCGGGGCAGGGGCTGGGAATTCACCCCTCCACTTT.